This T cell receptor beta chain was obtained from a study of regulatory T cells in long-lasting Graves disease (dated by TCRdb to the early 2020s). Regarding the study in general: Persistent Graves' disease was defined as antithyroid drug treatment for over 5 years with persistently positive TSH receptor autoantibodies. A total of about 33 samples were covered by TCR sequencing, comprising roughly 13 persistent and approximately 20 newly diagnosed Graves' disease patients. This study used TCR sequencing and RNA sequencing of peripheral blood to compare persistent Graves' disease patients against newly diagnosed Graves' disease patients. The study was conducted in China and was registered as a clinical trial. On average, persistent Graves' disease patients in the clinical cohort had been on antithyroid drugs for approximately ten years.

A word on this clonotype: The antigen it recognizes is unknown. Nothing much larger sits one base from this clone, and base qualities are not available.

General findings and caveats noted by the study authors: More public clonotypes were shared among persistent patients (under 3,000) than among newly diagnosed patients (966). Sequencing and analysis were limited to the TCR beta chain. The authors noted that the small sample size was a limitation that may lower accuracy. TRBV28, TRBJ1-2 and TRBJ2-5 were preferentially used in persistent disease, while TRBV20-1 and TRBJ2-1 were favored in newly diagnosed disease. Peripheral blood alone was examined, since thyroid tissue, which constituted the primary lesion, could not be accessed. Compared with newly diagnosed patients, persistent Graves' disease patients had lower TCR Shannon entropy and fewer highly expanded clones, which suggests clonal expansion.

The CDR3 starts with the cysteine, ends with the phenylalanine, and has 16 residues. The kept DNA is CDR3 alone, 48 bases in frame from the first base. The germline V gene gives CDR1 as SGHVS and CDR2 as FQNEAQ. Between the V and J ends, shortened by 2 bases and 5 bases respectively, the junction contains 19 bases. Explained via the paper, the time point label denotes: persistent/refractory GD, antithyroid drugs over 5 years with positive TRAb. For both TCR sequencing and RNA sequencing, RNA was extracted from PBMCs using TRIzol. The diagnosis of Graves' disease followed American Thyroid Association guidelines. The patients came from an endocrinology department in Xi'an, China. Each patient gave approximately 10 milliliters of peripheral blood, collected in an EDTA anticoagulant tube. Ficoll Paque Plus density gradient separation was used to isolate PBMCs, and no further T cell sorting was done. RNA quality was checked with an Agilent 2100 Bioanalyzer and agarose gel, and concentration with a NanoDrop 2000.

Library prep was done by multiplex PCR. Sequencing used an Illumina HiSeq 4000. To build TCR beta libraries, CDR3 regions were amplified by Arm-PCR using iRepertoire HTBI primers. PCR products were gel purified before sequencing. The authors processed their data as follows. Gene usage analysis of CDR3 amino acid clonotypes relied on the roughly 60 TRBV and more than twelve TRBJ segments identified across samples. COPE and FqMerger were used to merge filtered high-quality paired reads into contigs. BLAST was used to align contigs to IMGT TRBV, TRBD and TRBJ reference genes, and CDR3 was defined according to IMGT. Any clonotype with a frequency above 0.1% was classified as a highly expanded clone. Repertoire diversity was measured by Shannon entropy, and V-J evenness by the Gini coefficient. A clonotype was considered public if more than one individual shared it. Through fastp at Q25 and MiXCR, TCRdb rebuilt clones from the public reads, retaining in-frame beta chains. A single entry per CDR3 protein holds the most common genes and DNA from its merged rows. The V and J calls shown here were made by TCRdb, not taken from the authors' results. This sample is represented by roughly 400,000 distinct CDR3 sequences; more than 20% of them were singletons. Less than 25% of the sample comes from the top ten.

The rearranged segments are TRBV7-8 and TRBJ2-7, and perhaps TRBD1 as D gene, on 5 matching bases. The sequence was collected from a female donor with Graves disease. The source was peripheral blood mononuclear cells (PBMCs), collected when the disease was refractory, from a patient treated with antithyroid drugs. The DNA sequence is TGTGCCAGCAGCTTAAAGACCGTCTACAGGTTCCACGAGCAGTACTTC. Translated, it reads CASSLKTVYRFHEQYF.